A single sample gave rise to the 5 T cell receptor beta chains below, sequenced in a study of cytomegalovirus exposure and HLA in healthy donors. The primer mix had 60 Vbeta and 13 Jbeta primers. The protocol was immunoSEQ multiplex PCR, while the TCRdb copy is restricted to in-frame clones and leaves out a portion. The sample lists 100,000 or so clones; roughly 75% were seen once. Sequenced material: PBMCs. These receptors originate from a young woman in good health and CMV-seropositive.

The V call is TRBV4-1, the J call TRBJ1-2, with TRBD1 identical over 8 bases. Looked up from germline, CDR1 is MGHRA and CDR2 is YSYEKL. This CDR3 region has 15 residues. Trimming took 4 bases from V and 3 from J; bases not matched to a gene: 7. In DNA form, the CDR3 reads TGCGCCAGCAGCCGGTCAGGGGGCGGAGACTATGGCTACACCTTC. Its protein is CASSRSGGGDYGYTF.

This clone was counted between two and nine times. The chain carries TRBV27 and TRBJ1-1; D unclear. V lost 2 bases and J lost 0, with 7 bases in between. The CDR3 covers 14 residues. Germline CDR1 reads MNHEY; CDR2 reads SMNVEV (reference sequence). The CDR3 here is CASSLNYMNTEAFF. As DNA, the CDR3 is TGTGCCAGCAGTTTAAACTACATGAACACTGAAGCTTTCTTT.

CDR3 bases: TGTGCCAGTACCCACCGTGCGGGAGGGGGTGATACGCAGTATTTT. As protein: CASTHRAGGGDTQYF. The V and J genes are TRBV19 and TRBJ2-3; 9 nucleotides line up with TRBD2. This CDR3 is built from 15 residues. V lost 7 bases, J lost 6 bases, and 11 bases stayed unmatched. Germline V gene sequence: CDR1 LNHDA, CDR2 SQIVND (reference sequence).

The chain links TRBV6-5 to TRBJ2-7, with 7 bases that match TRBD2. J gave up 0 bases and V 5 bases, and 7 bases lay outside the gene matches. Germline V gives CDR1 MNHEY, CDR2 SVGAGI. The CDR3 is made up of 15 amino acids. CDR3 in amino acids: CASSKIAGASYEQYF. The CDR3, as DNA: TGTGCCAGCAGTAAAATCGCGGGAGCCTCCTACGAGCAGTACTTC.

The chain recombines TRBV9 with TRBJ2-5; the match to TRBD2 covers 10 bases. The germline gives CDR1 SGDLS, CDR2 YYNGEE. V shed 4 bases and J 2 bases; nucleotides not matched to a gene: 8. The CDR3 consists of 16 residues. The CDR3 loop is CASSPRSGRGQETQYF. CDR3 nucleotides: TGTGCCAGCAGCCCACGAAGCGGGAGGGGGCAAGAGACCCAGTACTTC.